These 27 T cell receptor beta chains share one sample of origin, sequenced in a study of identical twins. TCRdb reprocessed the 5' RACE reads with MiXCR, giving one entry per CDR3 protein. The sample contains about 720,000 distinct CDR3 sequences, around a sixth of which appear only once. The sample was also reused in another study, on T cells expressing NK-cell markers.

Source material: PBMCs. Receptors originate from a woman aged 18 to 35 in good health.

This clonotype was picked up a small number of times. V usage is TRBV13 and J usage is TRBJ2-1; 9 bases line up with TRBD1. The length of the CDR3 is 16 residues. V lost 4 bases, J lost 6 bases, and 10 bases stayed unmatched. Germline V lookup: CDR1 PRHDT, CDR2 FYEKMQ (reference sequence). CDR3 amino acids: CASSSGAGQGTNEQFF. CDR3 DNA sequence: TGTGCCAGCAGCTCGGGGGCGGGACAGGGAACCAATGAGCAGTTCTTC.

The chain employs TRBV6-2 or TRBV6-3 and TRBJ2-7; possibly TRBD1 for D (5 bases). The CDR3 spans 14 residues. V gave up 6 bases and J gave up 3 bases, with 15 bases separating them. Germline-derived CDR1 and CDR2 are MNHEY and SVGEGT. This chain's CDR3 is CASSPSPGIYEQYF. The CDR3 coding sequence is TGTGCCAGCAGCCCCTCCCCAGGGATCTACGAGCAGTACTTC.

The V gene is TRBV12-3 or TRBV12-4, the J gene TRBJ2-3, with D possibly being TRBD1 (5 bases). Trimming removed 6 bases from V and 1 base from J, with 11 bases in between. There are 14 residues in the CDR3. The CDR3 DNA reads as TGTGCCAGCAGGCGCAGGGCGGGCACAGATACGCAGTATTTT. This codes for CASRRRAGTDTQYF.

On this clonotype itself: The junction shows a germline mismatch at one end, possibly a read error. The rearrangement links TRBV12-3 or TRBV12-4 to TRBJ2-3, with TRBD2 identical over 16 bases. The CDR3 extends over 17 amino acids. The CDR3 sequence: CASRRSGTSGRANTLYF. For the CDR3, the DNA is TGTGCCAGCAGACGTTCCGGGACTAGCGGGAGGGCCAATACGCTGTATTTT.

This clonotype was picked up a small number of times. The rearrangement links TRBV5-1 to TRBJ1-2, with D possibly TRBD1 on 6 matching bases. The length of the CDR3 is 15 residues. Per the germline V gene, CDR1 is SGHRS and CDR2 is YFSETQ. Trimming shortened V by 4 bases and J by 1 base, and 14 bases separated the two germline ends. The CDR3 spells CASSPGTRVNYGYTF. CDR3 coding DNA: TGCGCCAGCAGCCCGGGGACAAGGGTTAACTATGGCTACACCTTC.

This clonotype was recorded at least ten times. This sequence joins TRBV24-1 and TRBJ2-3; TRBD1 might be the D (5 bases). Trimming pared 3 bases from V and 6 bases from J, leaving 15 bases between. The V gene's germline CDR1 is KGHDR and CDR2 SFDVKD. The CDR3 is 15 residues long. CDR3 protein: CATSDIRADTDTQYF. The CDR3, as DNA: TGTGCCACCAGTGATATCAGGGCCGATACGGATACGCAGTATTTT.

CDR3 sequence: CAWATGAGANVLTF. The CDR3 DNA follows: TGTGCCTGGGCCACAGGGGCCGGGGCCAACGTCCTGACTTTC. The chain recombines TRBV30 with TRBJ2-6; 7 nucleotides line up with TRBD1. This CDR3 comprises 14 residues. Germline CDR1 reads GTSNPN; CDR2 reads SVGIG (reference sequence). V was pared by 5 bases and J by 4 bases, with 5 bases of the junction left unmatched.

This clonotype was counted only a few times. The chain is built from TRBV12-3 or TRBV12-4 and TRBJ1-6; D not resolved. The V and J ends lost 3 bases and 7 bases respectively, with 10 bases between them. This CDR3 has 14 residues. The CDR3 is CASSLFGPNSPLHF. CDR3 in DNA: TGTGCCAGCAGTTTGTTCGGCCCGAATTCACCCCTCCACTTT.

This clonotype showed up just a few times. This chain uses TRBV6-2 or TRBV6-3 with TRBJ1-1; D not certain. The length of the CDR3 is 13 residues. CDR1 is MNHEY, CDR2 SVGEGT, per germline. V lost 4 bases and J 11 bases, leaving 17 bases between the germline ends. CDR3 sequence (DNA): TGTGCCAGCAGTTTCAACCCGGGCGCGACGGCTTTCTTT. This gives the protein CASSFNPGATAFF.

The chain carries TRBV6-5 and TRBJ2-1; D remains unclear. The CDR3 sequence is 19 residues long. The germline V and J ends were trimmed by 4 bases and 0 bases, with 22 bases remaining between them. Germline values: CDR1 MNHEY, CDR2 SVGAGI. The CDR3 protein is CASSFSLDSARSSYNEQFF. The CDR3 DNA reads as TGTGCCAGCAGTTTTTCCCTAGACTCGGCCCGAAGCTCCTACAATGAGCAGTTCTTC.

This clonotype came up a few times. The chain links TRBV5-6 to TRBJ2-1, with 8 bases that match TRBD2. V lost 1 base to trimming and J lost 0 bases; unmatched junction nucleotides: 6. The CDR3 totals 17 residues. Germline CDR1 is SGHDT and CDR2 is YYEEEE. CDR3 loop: CASSLYSGASSYNEQFF. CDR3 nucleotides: TGTGCCAGCAGCTTGTATAGCGGGGCCAGCTCCTACAATGAGCAGTTCTTC.

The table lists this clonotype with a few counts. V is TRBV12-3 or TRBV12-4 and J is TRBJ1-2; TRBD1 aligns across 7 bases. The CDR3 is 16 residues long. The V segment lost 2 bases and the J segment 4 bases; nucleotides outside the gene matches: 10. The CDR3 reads CASSLSVATGTYGYTF. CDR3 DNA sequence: TGTGCCAGCAGTTTATCCGTTGCGACAGGGACCTATGGCTACACCTTC.

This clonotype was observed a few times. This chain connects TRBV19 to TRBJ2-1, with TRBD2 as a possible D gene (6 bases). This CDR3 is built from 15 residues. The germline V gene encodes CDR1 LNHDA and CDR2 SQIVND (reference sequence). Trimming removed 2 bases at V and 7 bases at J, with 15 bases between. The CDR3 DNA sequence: TGTGCCAGTAGTATATTTCCGGGAGAATCAAATGAGCAGTTCTTC. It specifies CASSIFPGESNEQFF.

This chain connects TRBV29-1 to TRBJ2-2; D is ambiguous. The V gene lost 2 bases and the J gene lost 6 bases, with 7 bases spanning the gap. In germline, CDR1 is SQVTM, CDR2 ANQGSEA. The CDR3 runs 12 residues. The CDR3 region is CSVEMGSGELFF. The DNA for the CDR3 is TGCAGCGTTGAAATGGGGTCCGGGGAGCTGTTTTTT.

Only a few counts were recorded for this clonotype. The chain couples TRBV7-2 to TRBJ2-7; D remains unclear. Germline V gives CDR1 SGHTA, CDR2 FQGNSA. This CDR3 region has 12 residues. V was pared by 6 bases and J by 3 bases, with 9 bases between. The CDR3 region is CASSIKGYEQYF. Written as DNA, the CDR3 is TGTGCCAGCAGTATAAAGGGCTACGAGCAGTACTTC. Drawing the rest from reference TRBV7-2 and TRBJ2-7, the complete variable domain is GAGVSQSPSNKVTEKGKDVELRCDPISGHTALYWYRQSLGQGLEFLIYFQGNSAPDKSGLPSDRFSAERTGGSVSTLTIQRTQQEDSAVYLCASSIKGYEQYFGPGTRLTVT.

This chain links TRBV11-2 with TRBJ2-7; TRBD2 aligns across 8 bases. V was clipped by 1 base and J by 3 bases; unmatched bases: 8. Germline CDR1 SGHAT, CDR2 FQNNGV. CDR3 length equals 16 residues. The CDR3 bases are TGTGCCAGCAGCTTAGTCGGGCCGGGAGGGGGCTACGAGCAGTACTTC. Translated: CASSLVGPGGGYEQYF. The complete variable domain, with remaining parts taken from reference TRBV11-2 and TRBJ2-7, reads EAGVAQSPRYKIIEKRQSVAFWCNPISGHATLYWYQQILGQGPKLLIQFQNNGVVDDSQLPKDRFSAERLKGVDSTLKIQPAKLEDSAVYLCASSLVGPGGGYEQYFGPGTRLTVT.

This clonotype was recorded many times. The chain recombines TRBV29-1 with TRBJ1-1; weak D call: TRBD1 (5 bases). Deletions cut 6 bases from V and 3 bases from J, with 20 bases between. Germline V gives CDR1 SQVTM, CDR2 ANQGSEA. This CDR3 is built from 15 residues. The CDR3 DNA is TGCAGCGTGACCGGGACCGGGAGTTCCTACACTGAAGCTTTCTTT. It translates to CSVTGTGSSYTEAFF.

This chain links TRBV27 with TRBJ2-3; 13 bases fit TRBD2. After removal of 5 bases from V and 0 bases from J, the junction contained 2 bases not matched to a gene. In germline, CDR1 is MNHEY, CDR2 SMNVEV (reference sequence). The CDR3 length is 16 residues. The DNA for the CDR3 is TGTGCCAGCAGTGTACTAGCGGGGGGGAGCACAGATACGCAGTATTTT. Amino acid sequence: CASSVLAGGSTDTQYF.

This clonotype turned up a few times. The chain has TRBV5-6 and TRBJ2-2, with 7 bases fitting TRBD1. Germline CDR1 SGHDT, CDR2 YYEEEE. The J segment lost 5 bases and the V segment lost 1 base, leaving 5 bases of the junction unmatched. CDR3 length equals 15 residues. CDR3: CASSLLGQDTGELFF. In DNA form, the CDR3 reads TGTGCCAGCAGCTTGTTAGGACAGGATACCGGGGAGCTGTTTTTT. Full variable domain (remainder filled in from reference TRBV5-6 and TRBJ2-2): DAGVTQSPTHLIKTRGQQVTLRCSPKSGHDTVSWYQQALGQGPQFIFQYYEEEERQRGNFPDRFSGHQFPNYSSELNVNALLLGDSALYLCASSLLGQDTGELFFGEGSRLTVL.

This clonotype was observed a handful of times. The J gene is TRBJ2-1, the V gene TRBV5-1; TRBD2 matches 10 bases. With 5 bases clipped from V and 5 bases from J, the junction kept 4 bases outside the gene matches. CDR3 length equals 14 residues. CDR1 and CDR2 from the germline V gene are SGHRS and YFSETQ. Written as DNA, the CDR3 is TGCGCCAGCAGAGCTAGCGGGAGAAACAATGAGCAGTTCTTC. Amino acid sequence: CASRASGRNNEQFF.

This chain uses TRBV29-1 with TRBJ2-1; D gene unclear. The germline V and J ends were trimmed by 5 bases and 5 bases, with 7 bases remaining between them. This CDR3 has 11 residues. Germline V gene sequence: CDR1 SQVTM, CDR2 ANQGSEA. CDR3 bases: TGCAGCGTTTTTGAAGACAATGAGCAGTTCTTC. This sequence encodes CSVFEDNEQFF.

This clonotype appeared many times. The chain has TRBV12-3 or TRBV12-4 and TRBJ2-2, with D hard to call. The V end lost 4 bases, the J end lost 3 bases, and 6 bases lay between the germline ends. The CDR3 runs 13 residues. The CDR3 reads CASSSSDTGELFF. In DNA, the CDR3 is TGTGCCAGCAGTTCCTCTGACACCGGGGAGCTGTTTTTT.

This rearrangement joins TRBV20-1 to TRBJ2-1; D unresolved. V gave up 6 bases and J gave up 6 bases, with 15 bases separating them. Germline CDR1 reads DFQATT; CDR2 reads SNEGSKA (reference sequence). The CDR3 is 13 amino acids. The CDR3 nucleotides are TGCAGTGCGGCGGTTCTTAACGGCAATGAGCAGTTCTTC. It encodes CSAAVLNGNEQFF.

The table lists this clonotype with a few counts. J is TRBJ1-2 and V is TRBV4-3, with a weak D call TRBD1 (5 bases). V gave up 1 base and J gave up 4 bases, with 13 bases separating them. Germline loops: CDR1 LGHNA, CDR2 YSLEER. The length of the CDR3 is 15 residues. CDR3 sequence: CASSQVAQGPYGYTF. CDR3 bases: TGCGCCAGCAGCCAAGTTGCCCAGGGTCCCTATGGCTACACCTTC.

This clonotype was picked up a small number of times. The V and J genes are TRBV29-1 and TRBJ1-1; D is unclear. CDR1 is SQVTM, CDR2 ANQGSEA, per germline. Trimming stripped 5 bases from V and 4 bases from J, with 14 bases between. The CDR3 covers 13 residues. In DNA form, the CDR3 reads TGCAGCGTTTGCTGGCTCGGGGTCACTGAAGCTTTCTTT. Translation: CSVCWLGVTEAFF.

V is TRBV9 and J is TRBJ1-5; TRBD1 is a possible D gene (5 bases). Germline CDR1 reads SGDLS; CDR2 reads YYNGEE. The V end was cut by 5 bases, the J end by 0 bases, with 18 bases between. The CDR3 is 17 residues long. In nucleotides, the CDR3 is TGTGCCAGCAGTCCGAGTCCGGGACCGGTTAGCAATCAGCCCCAGCATTTT. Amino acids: CASSPSPGPVSNQPQHF. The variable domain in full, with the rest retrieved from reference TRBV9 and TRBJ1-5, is DSGVTQTPKHLITATGQRVTLRCSPRSGDLSVYWYQQSLDQGLQFLIQYYNGEERAKGNILERFSAQQFPDLHSELNLSSLELGDSALYFCASSPSPGPVSNQPQHFGDGTRLSIL.

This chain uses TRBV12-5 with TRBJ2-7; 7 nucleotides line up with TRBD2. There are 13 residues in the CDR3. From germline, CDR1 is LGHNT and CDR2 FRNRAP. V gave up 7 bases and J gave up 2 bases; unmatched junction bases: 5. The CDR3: CASASGRAYEQYF. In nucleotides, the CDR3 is TGTGCTAGTGCCTCAGGGAGGGCCTACGAGCAGTACTTC.